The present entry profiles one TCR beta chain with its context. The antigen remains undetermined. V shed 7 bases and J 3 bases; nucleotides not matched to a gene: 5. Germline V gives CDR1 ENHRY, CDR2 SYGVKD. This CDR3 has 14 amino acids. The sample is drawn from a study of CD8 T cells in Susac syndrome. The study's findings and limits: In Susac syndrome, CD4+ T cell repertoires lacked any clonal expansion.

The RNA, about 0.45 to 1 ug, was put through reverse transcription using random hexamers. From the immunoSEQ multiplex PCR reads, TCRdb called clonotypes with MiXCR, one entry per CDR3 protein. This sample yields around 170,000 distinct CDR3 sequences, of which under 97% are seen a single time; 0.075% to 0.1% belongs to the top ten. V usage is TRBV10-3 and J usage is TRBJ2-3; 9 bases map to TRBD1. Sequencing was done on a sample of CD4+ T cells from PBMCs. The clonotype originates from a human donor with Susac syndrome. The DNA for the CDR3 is TGTGCCATCATGAGGACAGGGGAAACAGATACGCAGTATTTT. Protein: CAIMRTGETDTQYF.